This T cell receptor beta chain was captured by sequencing in a study of shared clonotypes between healthy human individuals. Background on the study: CD4 naive and CD4 memory each took three plates per donor, while CD8 naive took two and CD8 memory one.

General study points: Measured sharing among donors was expected to vary with sequencing depth.

Genomic DNA (from each subset) was split evenly across several immunoSEQ plates. The protocol was immunoSEQ multiplex PCR, while the TCRdb copy is restricted to in-frame clones and leaves out a portion. The top ten hold 0.39% of the sample, which has some 2.3 million clones, approximately 93% seen once. As to this clone: The antigen is undetermined.

V lost 6 bases, J lost 8 bases, and 13 bases lay in between. Germline V CDR1 and CDR2: MNHNS, SASEGT. The CDR3 spans 13 residues. Sequencing was carried out using naive CD4+ T cells from PBMCs. Noted subset: CD45RA+ positively selected. This chain connects TRBV6-1 to TRBJ1-4, with D hard to call. The source is a man aged 18 to 29 in good health. Some clones in this sample may be carry-over from other donors' samples. CDR3 in DNA: TGTGCCAGCAGGGGTCCGATCCGGGAAAAACTGTTTTTT. This gives the protein CASRGPIREKLFF.